A selection of T cell receptor beta chains follows, all from one sample in a study of T cells in Graves' hyperthyroidism and ophthalmopathy. TCRdb ran MiXCR on the multiplex PCR reads and lists one entry per CDR3 protein. The sample contains roughly 170,000 distinct CDR3 sequences, approximately 17% of which appear only once. The sequenced sample consisted of blood. The receptors here all came from a woman aged 45-65 years with Graves' hyperthyroidism. The CDR3 runs from the conserved cysteine through the conserved F or W. Fields, in order: J gene, D gene, clone size, V gene, CDR3 DNA, CDR3 protein. The D gene is left open where the match is weak. Not every row has a clone size; where given, it reads once, few, many or a size class.

J: TRBJ2-1
D: .
size: many
V: TRBV7-2
DNA: TGTGCCAGCAGCTTAGTGGGGGGGGGCCGTTCCGCGTTCTTC
CDR3: CASSLVGGGRSAFF

J: TRBJ1-1
D: TRBD1
size: many
V: TRBV19
DNA: TGTGCCAGTAGTATGGGACAGGTGGGCACTGAAGCTTTCTTT
CDR3: CASSMGQVGTEAFF

J: TRBJ2-7
D: .
size: many
V: TRBV7-8
DNA: TGTGCCAGCAGCCCAATTAGGTACGAGCAGTACTTC
CDR3: CASSPIRYEQYF

J: TRBJ2-2
D: .
size: .
V: TRBV5-1
DNA: TGCGCCAGCAGCTTAGGTTCAGGGCCCGACACCGGGGAGCTGTTTTTT
CDR3: CASSLGSGPDTGELFF

J: TRBJ2-4
D: TRBD1
size: .
V: TRBV27
DNA: TGTGCCAGCAGTCGGGACAGGGGAGGAAACATTCAGTACTTC
CDR3: CASSRDRGGNIQYF

J: TRBJ2-5
D: .
size: many
V: TRBV6-1
DNA: TGTGCCAGCAGTGAAGAAGGAAGGCCAAACGGGGAGACCCAGTACTTC
CDR3: CASSEEGRPNGETQYF

J: TRBJ2-1
D: .
size: few
V: TRBV7-2
DNA: TGTGCCAGCAGCCGCCCGGCGGCCTACAATGAGCAGTTCTTC
CDR3: CASSRPAAYNEQFF

J: TRBJ2-3
D: .
size: many
V: TRBV7-2
DNA: TGTGCCAGCAGCCCCCCGGGGGTCAGGTCATATACGCAGTATTTT
CDR3: CASSPPGVRSYTQYF

J: TRBJ1-6
D: .
size: many
V: TRBV3-1
DNA: TGTGCCAGCAGCCAAAGGGGAGGTTCACCCCTCCACTTT
CDR3: CASSQRGGSPLHF

J: TRBJ2-7
D: TRBD1
size: few
V: TRBV13
DNA: TGTGCCAGCAGTGGCCGGGACAGGGCGGACTACGAGCAGTACTTC
CDR3: CASSGRDRADYEQYF